The rows below give T cell receptor beta chains drawn from one sample of a study of molecular identifiers for immune sequencing clone quantification. In TCRdb, the PCR reads were re-called with MiXCR into one record per CDR3 protein. The sample has about 98,000 distinct CDR3 sequences, about 32% seen once. Sequenced sample: naive CD8+ T cells from blood, with Jurkat cell RNA spiked in. The origin of the receptors is a human donor in good health. Some libraries in this study had Jurkat cell RNA spiked in. CDR3s include the opening cysteine and the closing phenylalanine or tryptophan. A D gene is named only where the DNA matches it firmly. The size entry is marked missing in some rows and otherwise reads once, few, many or a size class.

j_call	v_call	d_call	clone_size	cdr3_aa	cdr3_nt
TRBJ2-7	TRBV11-2	.	.	CASSYHALYEQYF	TGTGCCAGCAGCTATCACGCCCTCTACGAGCAGTACTTC
TRBJ2-3	TRBV15	TRBD1	few	CATSRFPGQGATLDTQYF	TGTGCCACCAGCAGATTCCCGGGACAGGGGGCTACTTTGGATACGCAGTATTTT
TRBJ2-1	TRBV7-9	.	.	CASSFSNNEQFF	TGTGCCAGCAGCTTCTCTAACAATGAGCAGTTCTTC
TRBJ2-1	TRBV6-5	.	.	CASSATNTGPEQFF	TGTGCCAGCAGTGCTACAAACACAGGTCCTGAGCAGTTCTTC
TRBJ2-3	TRBV2	.	many	CASSEAGSFTDTQYF	TGTGCCAGCAGTGAAGCAGGGAGTTTCACAGATACGCAGTATTTT
TRBJ2-7	TRBV4-2	.	few	CASSQATEDFSSYEQYF	TGTGCCAGCAGCCAAGCAACAGAGGACTTCAGCTCCTACGAGCAGTACTTC
TRBJ2-5	TRBV28	.	.	CASSLGYPTETQYF	TGTGCCAGCAGTTTAGGGTACCCAACAGAGACCCAGTACTTC
TRBJ2-1	TRBV3-1	.	.	CASSQAAETHNEQFF	TGTGCCAGCAGCCAAGCGGCGGAGACTCACAATGAGCAGTTCTTC
TRBJ1-1	TRBV27	.	many	CASSSEALNTEAFF	TGTGCCAGCAGCTCGGAGGCACTGAACACTGAAGCTTTCTTT
TRBJ2-7	TRBV5-4	.	few	CASSLDRDLRFQEQYF	TGTGCCAGCAGCTTGGACCGGGACCTCCGATTTCAGGAGCAGTACTTC
TRBJ2-6	TRBV5-6	.	many	CAMSGRSGANVLTF	TGTGCCATGTCCGGGCGGTCTGGGGCCAACGTCCTGACTTTC
TRBJ1-5	TRBV20-1	.	.	CSAKAYLESNQPQHF	TGCAGTGCTAAGGCCTACTTAGAAAGCAATCAGCCTCAGCATTTT
TRBJ2-1	TRBV19	TRBD2	.	CASSIGTGRTTNEQFF	TGTGCCAGTAGTATAGGAACCGGGAGGACTACGAATGAGCAGTTCTTC
TRBJ2-1	TRBV15	.	few	CATSRGTVGYNEQFF	TGTGCCACCAGCAGGGGTACGGTCGGATACAATGAGCAGTTCTTC
TRBJ1-5	TRBV6-6	TRBD1	.	CASSTGTGFSQPQHF	TGTGCCAGCAGTACCGGGACAGGGTTTTCTCAGCCCCAGCATTTT
TRBJ2-2	TRBV6-2/TRBV6-3	.	few	CAIKSAEGAGELFF	TGTGCCATCAAGAGCGCGGAGGGAGCCGGGGAGCTGTTTTTT
TRBJ2-7	TRBV7-9	.	few	CASSLIAPGDEQYF	TGTGCCAGCAGCTTGATAGCTCCAGGTGACGAGCAGTACTTC
TRBJ1-5	TRBV6-2/TRBV6-3	TRBD1	.	CASSLLGQGNQPQHF	TGTGCCAGCAGCCTCTTGGGACAGGGAAATCAGCCCCAGCATTTT
TRBJ2-4	TRBV29-1	.	many	CSVLAPESIQYF	TGCAGCGTTTTAGCCCCGGAGAGCATTCAGTACTTC
TRBJ2-3	TRBV7-3	.	few	CASSRVGSTDTQYF	TGTGCCAGCAGCCGTGTGGGGAGCACAGATACGCAGTATTTT
TRBJ2-1	TRBV4-3	TRBD1	.	CASSQGTGLYEQFF	TGCGCCAGCAGCCAAGGGACAGGGTTATATGAGCAGTTCTTC
TRBJ1-5	TRBV28	.	few	CASSFGQPQHF	TGTGCCAGCAGTTTCGGTCAGCCCCAGCATTTT
TRBJ2-3	TRBV10-3	TRBD2	once	CAIATSGRETDTQYF	TGTGCCATAGCTACTAGCGGGAGAGAAACAGATACGCAGTATTTT
TRBJ2-3	TRBV7-3	TRBD2	few	CASSLFPWASGSTDTQYF	TGTGCCAGCAGCTTATTCCCTTGGGCTAGCGGGAGCACAGATACGCAGTATTTT
TRBJ1-1	TRBV11-2	.	many	CASSLISAGEAFF	TGTGCCAGCAGCTTGATCTCCGCCGGGGAGGCTTTCTTT
TRBJ2-2	TRBV14	.	few	CASSLEGLAGELFF	TGTGCCAGCAGTTTGGAGGGATTAGCCGGGGAGCTGTTTTTT
TRBJ1-6	TRBV20-1	.	few	CSAHGQYWISGSPLHF	TGCAGTGCTCACGGACAATACTGGATTAGTGGGTCACCCCTCCACTTT
TRBJ2-2	TRBV20-1	.	.	CSARVWTTNTGELFF	TGCAGTGCTAGAGTTTGGACTACGAACACCGGGGAGCTGTTTTTT